This T cell receptor (beta chain) emerged from a study of human T cells and chemical hapten exposure. Background on the study: The use of 2% DPC on roughly 2 cm by roughly 2 cm of upper inner arm skin constituted sensitization. Slight differences in pooled library volume were the main source of varying TCR yields across samples. The study's findings and limits: Donors were affected by alopecia, so their immune reaction might vary from that of healthy individuals.

Time point: patch test 1, 2 weeks after DPC sensitization. Treatment here: therapeutic diphenylcyclopropenone sensitization with weekly scalp DPC. Blood was collected ahead of every patch test applied. CDR1 and CDR2 from the germline V gene are LGHNA and YNFKEQ. Trimming shortened V by 0 bases and J by 6 bases, and 18 bases separated the two germline ends. The CDR3 sequence is 17 residues long. TCRdb redid the calling of the RACE reads with MiXCR, one entry per CDR3 protein. The sample holds about 120,000 distinct CDR3 sequences; about 12% are singletons and the top ten take roughly 1.5%. This clonotype appeared a few times. Its specificity is unknown.

This clonotype originated in a woman aged 45-59 years with alopecia areata. Some clones in this sample may be carry-over from other donors' samples. The sequencing here drew on whole blood, taken in connection with sensitization to the hapten diphenylcyclopropenone (DPC). The chain has TRBV4-2 and TRBJ1-5; D is unresolved. Here the CDR3 reads CASSQDSPRSPSQPQHF. The CDR3 DNA follows: TGTGCCAGCAGCCAAGATAGTCCAAGGTCACCTAGTCAGCCCCAGCATTTT.